One sample yielded the 24 T cell receptor beta chains listed below, sequenced in a study of blood T cell repertoires in COVID-19. Libraries were prepared by immunoSEQ multiplex PCR; TCRdb keeps only in-frame clonotypes and omits some of them. The data contain more than 25,000 clones, around 92% of them singletons. The source material was peripheral blood. These TCRs come from a woman aged 40 to 55 with active or convalescent COVID-19.

The V gene is TRBV6-2 or TRBV6-3, the J gene TRBJ2-5; perhaps TRBD2 as D (5 bases). CDR3 length equals 15 residues. V lost 6 bases and J lost 5, with 19 bases in between. CDR1 and CDR2 from the germline V gene are MNHEY and SVGEGT. CDR3 residues: CASSFTPSRRETQYF. CDR3 bases: TGTGCCAGCAGCTTCACCCCATCGAGGAGGGAGACCCAGTACTTC.

By sample fraction, this clone is medium-sized. J is TRBJ2-7 and V is TRBV2; 8 positions agree with TRBD2. The CDR3 has 15 residues. Unmatched junction bases numbered 9, after V lost 2 bases and J lost 6 bases. Per the germline V gene, CDR1 is SNHLY and CDR2 is FYNNEI. This CDR3 is CASSEFREGLAEQYF. The CDR3 nucleotides are TGTGCCAGCAGTGAATTTCGGGAGGGCCTTGCCGAGCAGTACTTC.

The rearrangement joins TRBV5-4 to TRBJ2-2; D possibly corresponds to TRBD1 (6 bases). Germline V gene sequence: CDR1 SGHNT, CDR2 YYREEE (reference sequence). This CDR3 is built from 15 residues. V was shortened by 6 bases and J by 0 bases, with 12 bases between the two germline ends. CDR3: CASTKGHSNTGELFF. CDR3 DNA sequence: TGTGCCAGCACCAAGGGACACTCGAACACCGGGGAGCTGTTTTTT.

This clone showed up just a few times. This chain uses TRBV2 with TRBJ2-7, with TRBD2 identical over 8 bases. The CDR3 runs to 15 residues. Germline V lookup: CDR1 SNHLY, CDR2 FYNNEI. Trimming removed 6 bases from V and 4 bases from J; junction bases left unmatched: 11. The chain's CDR3 is CASSPTIAGLYEQYF. CDR3 sequence (DNA): TGTGCCAGCAGCCCTACCATAGCGGGGCTTTACGAGCAGTACTTC.

J is TRBJ1-2 and V is TRBV30; a weak D match, TRBD1 (6 bases). Germline V gene data show CDR1 as GTSNPN and CDR2 as SVGIG (reference sequence). The CDR3 runs to 15 residues. Trimming cost V 2 bases and J 8 bases, with 21 bases left between them. CDR3 residues: CAWSQAQGSAGGYTF. CDR3 nucleotides: TGTGCCTGGAGTCAGGCTCAGGGGTCCGCCGGGGGCTACACCTTC. Based on the CDR3 plus reference TRBV30 and TRBJ1-2, the full variable domain is SQTIHQWPATLVQPVGSPLSLECTVEGTSNPNLYWYRQAAGRGLQLLFYSVGIGQISSEVPQNLSASRPQDRQFILSSKKLLLSDSGFYLCAWSQAQGSAGGYTFGSGTRLTVV.

The chain employs TRBV19 and TRBJ2-2; a possible D gene is TRBD1 (5 bases). Germline V gene lookup returns CDR1 LNHDA and CDR2 SQIVND (reference sequence). Trimming left V 0 bases short and J 0 bases short, with 11 bases between. This CDR3 contains 17 residues. CDR3 in amino acids: CASSIDRWGTNTGELFF. CDR3 sequence (DNA): TGTGCCAGTAGTATAGATCGTTGGGGCACGAACACCGGGGAGCTGTTTTTT. Complete variable domain (other parts from reference TRBV19 and TRBJ2-2): DGGITQSPKYLFRKEGQNVTLSCEQNLNHDAMYWYRQDPGQGLRLIYYSQIVNDFQKGDIAEGYSVSREKKESFPLTVTSAQKNPTAFYLCASSIDRWGTNTGELFFGEGSRLTVL.

J is TRBJ2-7 and V is TRBV11-2, with TRBD2 identical over 10 bases. Germline V gene lookup returns CDR1 SGHAT and CDR2 FQNNGV. The CDR3 loop spans 16 amino acids. V shed 5 bases and J 2 bases; nucleotides not matched to a gene: 9. Written as DNA, the CDR3 is TGTGCCAGCAGCCCTTATCCAGCGGGGGGGACCTACGAGCAGTACTTC. This translates into CASSPYPAGGTYEQYF.

This sequence joins TRBV7-2 and TRBJ1-3; possibly TRBD1 for D (5 bases). Trimming cost V 5 bases and J 2 bases, with 7 bases left between them. CDR1 and CDR2 (germline): SGHTA, FQGNSA. CDR3 length: 13 residues. The CDR3 protein is CASSGRAGNTIYF. CDR3 sequence (DNA): TGTGCCAGCAGCGGCAGGGCTGGAAACACCATATATTTT.

This chain's CDR3 is CASSSGQGIGQETQYF. CDR3 coding DNA: TGCGCCAGCAGCTCGGGACAGGGTATCGGCCAAGAGACCCAGTACTTC. This chain connects TRBV5-1 to TRBJ2-5; 9 bases fit TRBD1. The J segment lost 1 base and the V segment lost 3 bases, leaving 7 bases of the junction unmatched. Germline CDR1 reads SGHRS; CDR2 reads YFSETQ. This CDR3 is 16 amino acids long.

DNA for the CDR3: TGTGCCTGGAGTACCGGACAGGGGGCTGGGGATACGCAGTATTTT. This encodes CAWSTGQGAGDTQYF. The genes are TRBV30 and TRBJ2-3; 11 nucleotides agree with TRBD1. V lost 2 bases, J lost 6 bases, and 7 bases stayed unmatched. The CDR3 contains 15 residues. Germline V gives CDR1 GTSNPN, CDR2 SVGIG (reference sequence).

This rearrangement joins TRBV3-1 (or the pseudogene TRBV3-2) to TRBJ1-2, with a tentative D call TRBD1 (5 bases). Between the trimmed V and J ends, which lost 4 bases and 3 bases, there was a span of 12 bases. The V gene's germline CDR1 is LGHDT and CDR2 YNNKEL (reference sequence). This CDR3 is 14 amino acids long. The CDR3 spells CASSRGGLDYGYTF. CDR3 sequence (DNA): TGTGCCAGCAGCCGGGGCGGTCTGGACTATGGCTACACCTTC.

The rearrangement joins TRBV18 to TRBJ1-2; TRBD1 might be the D (6 bases). V dropped 1 base and J dropped 2 bases, with 11 bases sitting between them. The CDR3 has 15 residues. Germline V gives CDR1 KGHSH, CDR2 LQKENI. The DNA for the CDR3 is TGTGCCAGCTCACCACTAGCCGGACAGAACTATGGCTACACCTTC. It encodes CASSPLAGQNYGYTF. Supplemented by reference TRBV18 and TRBJ1-2, the full variable domain reads NAGVMQNPRHLVRRRGQEARLRCSPMKGHSHVYWYRQLPEEGLKFMVYLQKENIIDESGMPKERFSAEFPKEGPSILRIQQVVRGDSAAYFCASSPLAGQNYGYTFGSGTRLTVV.

V is TRBV28 and J is TRBJ2-7; no clear D gene. The V end was cut by 5 bases, the J end by 4 bases, with 6 bases between. This CDR3 spans 11 amino acids. CDR1 and CDR2 from the germline V gene are MDHEN and SYDVKM. This chain's CDR3 is CASSGAYEQYF. CDR3 nucleotide sequence: TGTGCCAGCAGTGGAGCATACGAGCAGTACTTC.

The rearrangement uses TRBV28 and TRBJ2-5; perhaps TRBD2 as D (5 bases). In germline, CDR1 is MDHEN, CDR2 SYDVKM. The CDR3 extends over 15 amino acids. The V end was cut by 4 bases, the J end by 5 bases, with 17 bases between. CDR3 loop: CASSSPGRRGETQYF. CDR3 coding DNA: TGTGCCAGCAGTTCCCCCGGGCGGAGAGGGGAGACCCAGTACTTC.

V gene TRBV10-3 combines with J gene TRBJ2-7; D might be TRBD1 (6 bases). This CDR3 has 14 residues. V gave up 3 bases and J gave up 5 bases, with 14 bases separating them. CDR1 is ENHRY, CDR2 SYGVKD, per germline. CDR3 protein: CAISDGDRNDEQYF. DNA of the CDR3: TGTGCCATCAGTGACGGAGACAGGAACGACGAGCAGTACTTC.

This clone was counted only a few times. Sequence at one end of the junction differs from germline and may be a read error. The V gene is TRBV6-2 or TRBV6-3, the J gene TRBJ2-3; D possibly corresponds to TRBD1 (6 bases). The CDR3 is 11 amino acids. The germline gives CDR1 MNHEY, CDR2 SVGEGT. The CDR3 DNA reads TGTGCCAGCAGTTACGGACAGAGTAAGACATTT. Translated, it gives CASSYGQSKTF.

This clone was seen only once. J is TRBJ2-5 and V is TRBV9; 7 bases map to TRBD1. The junction had 10 bases not matched to a gene; V was cut back by 2 bases and J by 9 bases. Germline V gene sequence: CDR1 SGDLS, CDR2 YYNGEE. There are 14 residues in the CDR3. This chain's CDR3 is CASSVSDAQGAQYF. The CDR3, as DNA: TGTGCCAGCAGCGTTAGCGACGCCCAGGGGGCCCAGTACTTC.

The J gene is TRBJ1-2, the V gene TRBV2; TRBD1 agrees at 8 bases. The V segment lost 6 bases and the J segment 3 bases; nucleotides outside the gene matches: 9. Germline V gene sequence: CDR1 SNHLY, CDR2 FYNNEI. The CDR3 totals 15 residues. The CDR3 protein is CASRGGQAVHYGYTF. CDR3 DNA: TGTGCCAGCAGGGGGGGACAGGCGGTTCACTATGGCTACACCTTC.

For the CDR3, the DNA is TGTGCCAGCAGCCGCCTCCCCCGGACTAGCGGGGCGGAGGCCCGAAGGAATGAGCAGTTCTTC. Protein sequence: CASSRLPRTSGAEARRNEQFF. The rearrangement links TRBV7-3 to TRBJ2-1, with 12 nucleotides matching TRBD2. CDR3 length: 21 residues. Germline lookup yields CDR1 SGHTA and CDR2 FQGTGA. The V segment lost 5 bases and the J segment 7 bases; nucleotides outside the gene matches: 24.

This sequence joins TRBV13 and TRBJ2-3; TRBD2 agrees at 8 bases. There are 16 residues in the CDR3. V lost 6 bases, J lost 1 base, and 9 bases stayed unmatched. Germline V gene sequence: CDR1 PRHDT, CDR2 FYEKMQ (reference sequence). The CDR3 nucleotides are TGTGCCAGCAGAAGTCCGGGACTAGGTGGCACAGATACGCAGTATTTT. The encoded protein is CASRSPGLGGTDTQYF. Drawing the rest from reference TRBV13 and TRBJ2-3, the complete variable domain is AAGVIQSPRHLIKEKRETATLKCYPIPRHDTVYWYQQGPGQDPQFLISFYEKMQSDKGSIPDRFSAQQFSDYHSELNMSSLELGDSALYFCASRSPGLGGTDTQYFGPGTRLTVL.

The CDR3 DNA is TGTGCCAGTAGTATACTCGGGGCAGGACAGGGAATAGCCAAAAACATTCAGTACTTC. Protein: CASSILGAGQGIAKNIQYF. This chain uses TRBV19 with TRBJ2-4, with 8 bases identical to TRBD1. This CDR3 has 19 amino acids. Germline-derived CDR1 and CDR2 are LNHDA and SQIVND (reference sequence). V was clipped by 2 bases and J by 0 bases; unmatched bases: 12.

V gene TRBV30 combines with J gene TRBJ2-1; a possible D gene is TRBD2 (7 bases). Deletions cut 2 bases from V and 9 bases from J, with 23 bases between. Germline V lookup: CDR1 GTSNPN, CDR2 SVGIG (reference sequence). CDR3 length: 16 amino acids. DNA for the CDR3: TGTGCCTGGAGTCGTTTCGGGGCGGGGGCTGGGAGTGAGCAGTTCTTC. Its translation is CAWSRFGAGAGSEQFF.

V and J are TRBV2 and TRBJ1-5; 7 bases line up with TRBD1. The CDR3 sequence is 14 residues long. Germline V CDR1 and CDR2: SNHLY, FYNNEI. The junction had 11 bases not matched to a gene; V was cut back by 6 bases and J by 9 bases. The CDR3 DNA is TGTGCCAGCAGACAGGGGACAGCACCTCCGCCCCAGCATTTT. This sequence encodes CASRQGTAPPPQHF.

This chain joins TRBV5-8 and TRBJ1-1; D gene ambiguous. V lost 5 bases to trimming and J lost 4 bases, with 12 bases between them. Germline V CDR1 and CDR2: SGHTS, YDEGEE. The CDR3 totals 13 residues. The chain's CDR3 is CASRRELGTEAFF. The DNA for the CDR3 is TGTGCCAGCAGGAGGGAATTGGGCACTGAAGCTTTCTTT.